The 9 T cell receptor beta chains below come from one sample, sequenced in a study of cytomegalovirus exposure and HLA in healthy donors. PCR employed 60 Vbeta and 13 Jbeta primers. Here immunoSEQ multiplex PCR was the method, and the copy in TCRdb shows in-frame clones only, minus some. The sample contains 140,000 to 150,000 clones, about four fifths of which appear only once. Sequenced material: PBMCs. Source of these receptors: a man between 35 and 55 years old in good health and CMV-seronegative.

The V gene is TRBV19, the J gene TRBJ1-1, with D perhaps matching TRBD1 (5 bases). The germline CDR1 and CDR2 sequences are LNHDA and SQIVND (reference sequence). V was clipped by 6 bases and J by 8 bases, with 10 bases between them. The CDR3 sequence is 11 residues long. The CDR3: CASSGGAEAFF. CDR3 nucleotides: TGTGCCAGTAGCGGAGGGGCCGAAGCTTTCTTT.

The genes are TRBV6-6 and TRBJ2-5; D not resolved. Germline CDR1 is MNHNY and CDR2 is SVGAGI (reference sequence). The CDR3 runs to 13 residues. Trimming took 8 bases from V and 5 from J, leaving 15 bases between them. The DNA of the CDR3 is TGTGCCAGCGGCTATCCGTCACAGGAGACCCAGTACTTC. This codes for CASGYPSQETQYF.

This clone appeared a single time. This rearrangement joins TRBV29-1 to TRBJ1-1; no reliable D call. V was cut by 0 bases and J by 8 bases, with 10 bases left in between. Germline-derived CDR1 and CDR2 are SQVTM and ANQGSEA. The CDR3 extends over 12 amino acids. CDR3 residues: CSVEDSPYEAFF. The CDR3 DNA reads as TGCAGCGTTGAAGATAGTCCCTACGAAGCTTTCTTT.

V gene TRBV6-5 combines with J gene TRBJ2-2; D not certain. V lost 7 bases and J 2 bases, leaving 8 bases between the germline ends. Germline V gives CDR1 MNHEY, CDR2 SVGAGI. The CDR3 sequence is 13 residues long. The CDR3 DNA is TGTGCCAGCACCCTTGGCAACACCGGGGAGCTGTTTTTT. Translating it yields CASTLGNTGELFF.

V gene TRBV28 combines with J gene TRBJ2-3; 8 nucleotides agree with TRBD1. Germline CDR1 MDHEN, CDR2 SYDVKM. This CDR3 contains 14 residues. The trim removed 6 bases at V and 6 bases at J, leaving 8 bases unmatched. The CDR3 bases are TGTGCCAGCAGCTCTGGACAGGGAACGGATACGCAGTATTTT. It codes for CASSSGQGTDTQYF.

V gene TRBV9 combines with J gene TRBJ1-2; D remains unclear. The CDR3 sequence is 15 residues long. Germline V gives CDR1 SGDLS, CDR2 YYNGEE. V was cut by 1 base and J by 4 bases, with 14 bases left in between. The CDR3 nucleotides are TGTGCCAGCAGCGTACACCCGACAAGTTCCTATGGCTACACCTTC. Translated: CASSVHPTSSYGYTF.

The J gene is TRBJ2-1, the V gene TRBV15; the D gene is possibly TRBD1 (6 bases). Between the trimmed V and J ends, which lost 4 bases and 7 bases, there was a span of 11 bases. The V gene's germline CDR1 is LNHNV and CDR2 YYDKDF (reference sequence). The CDR3 extends over 13 amino acids. The CDR3 here is CATSKGTKNEQFF. CDR3 sequence (DNA): TGTGCCACCAGCAAAGGGACAAAGAATGAGCAGTTCTTC.

The V call is TRBV2, the J call TRBJ2-7, with D perhaps TRBD1 (6 bases). The germline V gene has CDR1 SNHLY and CDR2 FYNNEI. V lost 2 bases, J lost 9 bases, and 17 bases lay in between. The CDR3 has 14 amino acids. The DNA of the CDR3 is TGTGCCAGCAGTGAAAACAGGGCCCCCCTGGGGCAGTACTTC. Translating gives CASSENRAPLGQYF.

The table lists this clone with a count of one. The chain is built from TRBV18 and TRBJ1-1, with 7 bases aligning to TRBD1. Germline CDR1 KGHSH, CDR2 LQKENI. The length of the CDR3 is 15 residues. Trimming cost V 0 bases and J 0 bases; bases outside gene matches: 1. The DNA for the CDR3 is TGTGCCAGCTCACCACCGGGACAGCTGAACACTGAAGCTTTCTTT. Protein: CASSPPGQLNTEAFF.